These 8 T cell receptor beta chains originate from one sample sequenced in a study of cytomegalovirus exposure and HLA in healthy donors. 13 Jbeta primers and 60 Vbeta primers were used for the PCR. Repertoires were generated with immunoSEQ multiplex PCR, while TCRdb's copy carries only in-frame clones and drops some. Of almost 200,000 clones in the sample, around 79% are singletons; the top ten hold approximately 0.4%. The specimen was PBMCs. These receptors were collected from a male donor in good health and CMV-seropositive.

The V gene is TRBV4-3, the J gene TRBJ2-5, with D possibly being TRBD2 (6 bases). Trimming shortened V by 3 bases and J by 2 bases, and 13 bases separated the two germline ends. CDR3 length: 15 residues. Per the germline V gene, CDR1 is LGHNA and CDR2 is YSLEER. CDR3 amino acids: CASSHILGSQETQYF. The CDR3 DNA follows: TGCGCCAGCAGCCACATCCTCGGGAGTCAAGAGACCCAGTACTTC.

The chain joins TRBV4-2 to TRBJ1-1, with TRBD1 matching 7 bases. Germline assignment: CDR1 LGHNA and CDR2 YNFKEQ. After removal of 1 base from V and 1 base from J, the junction contained 3 bases not matched to a gene. The CDR3 is 15 residues long. The CDR3 reads CASSQARTGNTEAFF. CDR3 bases: TGTGCCAGCAGCCAAGCCAGGACAGGGAACACTGAAGCTTTCTTT.

The chain has TRBV5-6 and TRBJ1-5; D unclear. The length of the CDR3 is 15 residues. The V gene's germline CDR1 is SGHDT and CDR2 YYEEEE. Trimming shortened V by 0 bases and J by 5 bases, and 12 bases separated the two germline ends. This chain's CDR3 is CASSLAGEYYQPQHF. The DNA for the CDR3 is TGTGCCAGCAGCTTGGCCGGGGAATATTATCAGCCCCAGCATTTT.

CDR3 sequence: CASSFGGTSYEQYF. CDR3 in DNA: TGTGCCAGCAGCTTCGGGGGGACTTCCTACGAGCAGTACTTC. The V and J genes are TRBV7-9 and TRBJ2-7; 7 bases match TRBD2. Losses at the gene ends were 3 bases for V and 1 base for J; bases not matched to a gene: 3. The CDR3 length is 14 residues. Germline CDR1 is SEHNR and CDR2 is FQNEAQ (reference sequence).

This clone was detected a few times. The CDR3 protein is CASSFGPSGTDTQYF. The CDR3, as DNA: TGTGCCAGCAGCTTCGGCCCTAGCGGCACAGATACGCAGTATTTT. The V gene is TRBV7-3, the J gene TRBJ2-3, with D perhaps TRBD2 (6 bases). The V and J ends lost 3 bases and 1 base respectively, with 11 bases between them. The germline CDR1 and CDR2 sequences are SGHTA and FQGTGA. The CDR3 has 15 residues.

CDR3 in amino acids: CASSVGAVSGANVLTF. The CDR3 DNA reads as TGTGCCAGCAGCGTAGGGGCAGTGTCTGGGGCCAACGTCCTGACTTTC. The chain has TRBV9 and TRBJ2-6, with D unclear. Between the trimmed V and J ends, which lost 0 bases and 1 base, there was a span of 8 bases. The CDR3 consists of 16 residues. The germline CDR1 and CDR2 sequences are SGDLS and YYNGEE.

This clone was seen just once. The rearrangement uses TRBV19 and TRBJ2-1, with D possibly being TRBD1 (5 bases). Trimming left V 4 bases short and J 4 bases short, with 8 bases between. The CDR3 contains 13 residues. Germline V lookup: CDR1 LNHDA, CDR2 SQIVND (reference sequence). This chain's CDR3 is CASSTDSYNEQFF. CDR3 DNA: TGTGCCAGTAGTACCGACAGTTACAATGAGCAGTTCTTC. The whole variable domain, filled in from reference TRBV19 and TRBJ2-1, reads DGGITQSPKYLFRKEGQNVTLSCEQNLNHDAMYWYRQDPGQGLRLIYYSQIVNDFQKGDIAEGYSVSREKKESFPLTVTSAQKNPTAFYLCASSTDSYNEQFFGPGTRLTVL.

The gene calls are TRBV5-1 and TRBJ2-2; D gene uncertain. Germline-derived CDR1 and CDR2 are SGHRS and YFSETQ. This CDR3 has 11 residues. The V gene lost 5 bases and the J gene lost 7 bases, with 6 bases spanning the gap. The CDR3 DNA reads TGCGCCAGCAGGCTAAACGGGGAGCTGTTTTTT. This encodes CASRLNGELFF.